This T cell receptor (beta chain) is from a study of vaccination effects on CD4 cells after COVID-19. The protocol was immunoSEQ multiplex PCR, while the TCRdb copy is restricted to in-frame clones and leaves out a portion. The data show 25,000 to 35,000 clones, less than 85% seen once. In regard to this clone: Antigen specificity is unknown.

When less than 13 days of culture had elapsed, CD4+ T cells were isolated. The V and J ends lost 5 bases and 5 bases, in that order; junction bases with no gene match: 12. This CDR3 has 16 amino acids. Germline CDR1 is LGHDT and CDR2 is YNNKEL (reference sequence). This TCR derives from a human donor who received a COVID-19 vaccine. The rearrangement joins TRBV3-1 (or the pseudogene TRBV3-2) to TRBJ2-1, with TRBD2 identical over 7 bases. Sequencing was performed on CD4+ T cells from PBMCs cultured without peptide, taken before COVID-19 vaccination. CDR3 region: CASSNPTGLADNEQFF. CDR3 sequence (DNA): TGTGCCAGCAGCAATCCAACGGGCCTAGCGGACAATGAGCAGTTCTTC.